The 32 T cell receptor beta chains reported below all come from one sample, sequenced in a study of early T cells in non-severe SARS-CoV-2 infection. TCRdb fed the 5' RACE reads into MiXCR, producing one record per CDR3 protein. The sample carries roughly 55,000 distinct CDR3 sequences, about 6.2% recorded once. Sequenced sample: whole blood. Receptors originate from an adult who was a healthcare worker with PCR-confirmed SARS-CoV-2 infection or an uninfected control (not recorded which).

This clonotype was observed at least ten times. V gene TRBV29-1 combines with J gene TRBJ2-3; possible D gene TRBD1, 6 bases. CDR1 is SQVTM, CDR2 ANQGSEA, per germline. Trimming took 3 bases from V and 3 from J, leaving 13 bases between them. This CDR3 has 14 residues. The CDR3 here is CSVEPGHATDTQYF. The CDR3 region has the DNA TGCAGCGTTGAGCCGGGACACGCTACAGATACGCAGTATTTT.

The chain has TRBV9 and TRBJ1-1; tentatively, D is TRBD1 (5 bases). CDR1 SGDLS and CDR2 YYNGEE come from the germline V gene. This CDR3 is 14 amino acids long. Trimming took off 2 bases at V and 11 bases at J, with 19 bases between the two ends. The CDR3 coding sequence is TGTGCCAGCAGCGTGGGAAGTCTAAGGGGCACGGCTTTCTTT. This sequence encodes CASSVGSLRGTAFF.

At least ten counts were recorded for this clonotype. The gene calls are TRBV7-2 and TRBJ1-1; D gene uncertain. V dropped 2 bases and J dropped 1 base, with 11 bases sitting between them. Germline values: CDR1 SGHTA, CDR2 FQGNSA. CDR3 size: 15 residues. CDR3: CASSLSWRTNTEAFF. In DNA, the CDR3 is TGTGCCAGCAGCTTAAGCTGGAGGACGAACACTGAAGCTTTCTTT.

V is TRBV9 and J is TRBJ2-1; 10 bases align to TRBD1. The CDR3 is made up of 15 amino acids. The germline V gene has CDR1 SGDLS and CDR2 YYNGEE. V shed 4 bases and J 6 bases; nucleotides not matched to a gene: 7. The CDR3 sequence: CASSLRQGAPNEQFF. Here the CDR3 DNA reads TGTGCCAGCAGCTTGCGACAGGGGGCTCCCAATGAGCAGTTCTTC.

This clonotype has just a few counts. The chain couples TRBV11-3 to TRBJ2-1; no firm D call. There are 15 residues in the CDR3. Per the germline V gene, CDR1 is SGHNT and CDR2 is YENEEA. Trimming stripped 5 bases from V and 0 bases from J, with 11 bases between. The CDR3 DNA is TGTGCCAGCAGCCGAAAAGTCCGCTCCTACAATGAGCAGTTCTTC. As protein: CASSRKVRSYNEQFF.

The chain couples TRBV29-1 to TRBJ1-1, with 8 bases matching TRBD1. The CDR3 extends over 13 amino acids. J gave up 0 bases and V 7 bases, and 4 bases lay outside the gene matches. Looked up from germline, CDR1 is SQVTM and CDR2 is ANQGSEA. The CDR3 loop reads CSARTGMNTEAFF. CDR3 bases: TGCAGCGCCCGGACAGGGATGAACACTGAAGCTTTCTTT.

This clonotype has ten or more counts. V gene TRBV19 combines with J gene TRBJ1-2; the D is unclear. The V end lost 10 bases, the J end lost 7 bases, and 13 bases lay between the germline ends. The CDR3 runs to 11 residues. Germline V lookup: CDR1 LNHDA, CDR2 SQIVND (reference sequence). CDR3 region: CATSDTFGYTF. The CDR3 coding sequence is TGTGCCACCTCAGACACTTTTGGCTACACCTTC. Full variable domain (missing parts from reference TRBV19 and TRBJ1-2): DGGITQSPKYLFRKEGQNVTLSCEQNLNHDAMYWYRQDPGQGLRLIYYSQIVNDFQKGDIAEGYSVSREKKESFPLTVTSAQKNPTAFYLCATSDTFGYTFGSGTRLTVV.

This clonotype showed up many times. This chain uses TRBV7-2 with TRBJ1-5; 7 bases align to TRBD1. Germline CDR1 reads SGHTA; CDR2 reads FQGNSA. Trimming removed 5 bases from V and 1 base from J; junction bases left unmatched: 5. The CDR3 runs 15 residues. The CDR3 DNA reads as TGTGCCAGCAGCCTACGGACAGGAAGCAATCAGCCCCAGCATTTT. It specifies CASSLRTGSNQPQHF.

The table lists this clonotype with many counts. This chain uses TRBV6-2 or TRBV6-3 with TRBJ1-5; no clear D gene. Germline V gives CDR1 MNHEY, CDR2 SVGEGT. The CDR3 spans 13 residues. V lost 10 bases and J 6 bases, leaving 16 bases between the germline ends. The CDR3 DNA sequence: TGTGCCACCACAGCGGGTAAGAGTCAGCCCCAGCATTTT. As protein: CATTAGKSQPQHF.

This clonotype was seen only a few times. V and J are TRBV5-4 and TRBJ2-7; D gene unclear. V lost 0 bases and J lost 3, with 10 bases in between. This CDR3 has 14 residues. Germline V CDR1 and CDR2: SGHNT, YYREEE (reference sequence). CDR3 residues: CASSLDASGYEQYF. In DNA form, the CDR3 reads TGTGCCAGCAGCTTGGACGCCTCGGGCTACGAGCAGTACTTC.

This clonotype has only a few counts. The J gene is TRBJ2-1, the V gene TRBV6-6; 8 bases align to TRBD1. Germline CDR1 is MNHNY and CDR2 is SVGAGI (reference sequence). Germline trimming cut 10 bases from V and 6 bases from J; bases unmatched to any gene: 14. The CDR3 loop spans 15 amino acids. The CDR3 DNA follows: TGTGCCACCCTTCGAATCCAGGGGGCAAGCAATGAGCAGTTCTTC. It codes for CATLRIQGASNEQFF.

This clonotype turned up a few times. One end of the junction varies from germline; a read error may be responsible. The chain carries TRBV7-2 and TRBJ1-6; weak D call: TRBD1 (5 bases). Germline assignment: CDR1 SGHTA and CDR2 FQGNSA. This CDR3 region has 16 residues. The CDR3 reads CASSLARVSYNSPLHF. The CDR3, as DNA: TGTGCCAGCAGCCTAGCCAGGGTCTCCTATAATTCACCCCTCCACTTT.

In its sample, this clonotype was seen many times. The chain carries TRBV4-3 and TRBJ1-6; possible D gene TRBD1, 6 bases. V dropped 0 bases and J dropped 13 bases, with 19 bases sitting between them. Germline CDR1 is LGHNA and CDR2 is YSLEER. The CDR3 contains 16 residues. DNA for the CDR3: TGCGCCAGCAGCCAAGAGTTCCTGAACAGGGATTTGCCCCTCCACTTT. Its translation is CASSQEFLNRDLPLHF.

This clonotype was found many times. The chain employs TRBV2 and TRBJ2-7; 9 bases map to TRBD1. V shed 7 bases, J shed 3 bases, and the junction held 7 bases outside the gene matches. The CDR3 loop spans 14 amino acids. Germline V gene data show CDR1 as SNHLY and CDR2 as FYNNEI. The CDR3 nucleotides read TGTGCCAGCAAGGCGGGACAGGGACTCTACGAGCAGTACTTC. Its translation is CASKAGQGLYEQYF.

The chain employs TRBV20-1 and TRBJ2-7, with D possibly matching TRBD1 (6 bases). Looked up from germline, CDR1 is DFQATT and CDR2 is SNEGSKA (reference sequence). This CDR3 has 13 residues. V was cut by 5 bases and J by 0 bases, with 11 bases left in between. The CDR3 spells CSAYTGYSYEQYF. The CDR3, as DNA: TGCAGTGCTTATACAGGGTACTCCTACGAGCAGTACTTC.

The V and J genes are TRBV7-2 and TRBJ2-1; the match to TRBD2 covers 7 bases. The V and J ends lost 7 bases and 0 bases, in that order; junction bases with no gene match: 9. CDR3 length: 16 amino acids. Germline CDR1 is SGHTA and CDR2 is FQGNSA. The CDR3 sequence: CASKVGGMSSYNEQFF. The CDR3 DNA is TGTGCCAGCAAAGTCGGGGGGATGAGCTCCTACAATGAGCAGTTCTTC. The complete variable domain, with remaining parts taken from reference TRBV7-2 and TRBJ2-1, reads GAGVSQSPSNKVTEKGKDVELRCDPISGHTALYWYRQSLGQGLEFLIYFQGNSAPDKSGLPSDRFSAERTGGSVSTLTIQRTQQEDSAVYLCASKVGGMSSYNEQFFGPGTRLTVL.

This clonotype was observed a few times. This rearrangement joins TRBV7-6 to TRBJ2-5, with TRBD2 as a possible D gene (5 bases). CDR1 is SGHVS, CDR2 FNYEAQ, per germline. This CDR3 has 13 amino acids. Trimming took 5 bases from V and 7 from J, leaving 14 bases between them. In nucleotides, the CDR3 is TGTGCCAGCAGCCCCAGGATGGCGGGGACCCAGTACTTC. Protein sequence: CASSPRMAGTQYF.

The J gene is TRBJ1-3, the V gene TRBV6-5, with D perhaps TRBD1 (6 bases). The germline gives CDR1 MNHEY, CDR2 SVGAGI. Trimming cost V 0 bases and J 0 bases, with 15 bases left between them. This CDR3 contains 18 residues. The CDR3, as DNA: TGTGCCAGCAGTTACTCAGGGACACAGAAGAGCTCTGGAAACACCATATATTTT. Its translation is CASSYSGTQKSSGNTIYF.

In its sample, this clonotype was seen many times. The J gene is TRBJ2-5, the V gene TRBV14; D possibly corresponds to TRBD1 (6 bases). Per the germline V gene, CDR1 is SGHDN and CDR2 is FVKESK. Trimming shortened V by 3 bases and J by 3 bases, and 17 bases separated the two germline ends. CDR3 length: 16 amino acids. DNA of the CDR3: TGTGCCAGCAGCCATCTTCGGGGTCCAGGGGAAGAGACCCAGTACTTC. This encodes CASSHLRGPGEETQYF.

This clonotype was found many times. V is TRBV20-1 and J is TRBJ2-1; D is ambiguous. The CDR3 is 12 amino acids. Germline CDR1 DFQATT, CDR2 SNEGSKA (reference sequence). V gave up 3 bases and J gave up 7 bases, with 10 bases separating them. The chain's CDR3 is CSASDGKNEQFF. CDR3 coding DNA: TGCAGTGCTAGTGACGGCAAGAATGAGCAGTTCTTC.

The table lists this clonotype with many counts. This chain connects TRBV7-9 to TRBJ2-7; D tentatively reads TRBD1 or TRBD2 (5 bases each). Germline loops: CDR1 SEHNR, CDR2 FQNEAQ (reference sequence). V shed 3 bases and J shed 3 bases, with 21 bases lying between them. The CDR3 extends over 17 amino acids. In DNA form, the CDR3 reads TGTGCCAGCAGCTTGGACACCCCCGGGGAAACCTACTACGAGCAGTACTTC. Translation: CASSLDTPGETYYEQYF.

This clonotype showed up just a few times. This rearrangement joins TRBV6-2 or TRBV6-3 to TRBJ1-5, with 8 bases that match TRBD1. This CDR3 has 15 residues. J gave up 10 bases and V 0 bases, and 8 bases lay outside the gene matches. Germline values: CDR1 MNHEY, CDR2 SVGEGT. CDR3 loop: CASSYSSAQGAPQHF. DNA for the CDR3: TGTGCCAGCAGTTACTCGTCGGCCCAGGGGGCACCCCAGCATTTT.

V gene TRBV12-3 or TRBV12-4 combines with J gene TRBJ2-5; possibly TRBD1 for D (5 bases). The V and J ends lost 2 bases and 1 base respectively, with 8 bases between them. The CDR3 consists of 14 residues. Here the CDR3 DNA reads TGTGCCAGCAGTTTACGACAGCCCCAAGAGACCCAGTACTTC. The encoded protein is CASSLRQPQETQYF.

This clonotype was counted between two and nine times. The chain couples TRBV4-2 to TRBJ2-5; 8 bases line up with TRBD2. The ends lost 1 base at V and 2 bases at J; junction bases unmatched: 15. The CDR3 sequence is 19 residues long. Germline CDR1 reads LGHNA; CDR2 reads YNFKEQ. CDR3 sequence: CASSQAGVRGAGGQETQYF. The CDR3 coding sequence is TGTGCCAGCAGCCAAGCCGGGGTGCGGGGGGCCGGGGGACAAGAGACCCAGTACTTC.

This clonotype turned up a few times. The chain employs TRBV7-6 and TRBJ2-2, with 12 bases matching TRBD2. The V gene's germline CDR1 is SGHVS and CDR2 FNYEAQ. The CDR3 runs to 20 residues. V was clipped by 1 base and J by 0 bases; unmatched bases: 9. CDR3 protein: CASSLDRGRLAGANTGELFF. CDR3 nucleotide sequence: TGTGCCAGCAGCTTAGATAGAGGTCGACTAGCGGGGGCGAACACCGGGGAGCTGTTTTTT.

This clonotype was seen ten or more times. The chain uses TRBV7-2 and TRBJ1-4, with D unclear. Trimming stripped 5 bases from V and 0 bases from J, with 10 bases between. From germline, CDR1 is SGHTA and CDR2 FQGNSA. The CDR3 extends over 15 amino acids. The CDR3 loop is CASSPQSATNEKLFF. CDR3 coding DNA: TGTGCCAGCAGCCCCCAGTCTGCAACTAATGAAAAACTGTTTTTT. Combining the CDR3 with reference TRBV7-2 and TRBJ1-4 gives the whole variable domain GAGVSQSPSNKVTEKGKDVELRCDPISGHTALYWYRQSLGQGLEFLIYFQGNSAPDKSGLPSDRFSAERTGGSVSTLTIQRTQQEDSAVYLCASSPQSATNEKLFFGSGTQLSVL.

This clonotype was seen many times. The rearrangement links TRBV29-1 to TRBJ2-2, with 10 bases that match TRBD2. This CDR3 has 15 amino acids. Germline loops: CDR1 SQVTM, CDR2 ANQGSEA. V shed 4 bases and J 4 bases; nucleotides not matched to a gene: 6. CDR3 nucleotide sequence: TGCAGCGTTGCAGAGCGGGGGGGCGGCACCGGGGAGCTGTTTTTT. It codes for CSVAERGGGTGELFF.

This clonotype occurred a few times. V and J are TRBV24-1 and TRBJ2-3; 12 bases match TRBD2. Unmatched junction bases numbered 6, after V lost 3 bases and J lost 0 bases. In germline, CDR1 is KGHDR, CDR2 SFDVKD. This CDR3 comprises 18 residues. Here the CDR3 DNA reads TGTGCCACCAGTGATAATGGACTAGCGGGGTCTAGCACAGATACGCAGTATTTT. Its translation is CATSDNGLAGSSTDTQYF.

As to this clonotype: This may be a read error, as it is one base from a much larger clone. The V gene is TRBV7-2, the J gene TRBJ2-7; no firm D call. The CDR3 has 16 amino acids. Germline CDR1 and CDR2: SGHTA and FQGNSA. The CDR3 bases are TGTGCCAGCAGCTTAGGGAGATCGGACCGGAACTACGAGCTGTACTTC. This gives the protein CASSLGRSDRNYELYF.

This clonotype was recorded many times. The genes are TRBV6-5 and TRBJ1-1, with D possibly matching TRBD1 (6 bases). This CDR3 comprises 14 residues. Germline loops: CDR1 MNHEY, CDR2 SVGAGI. Trimming pared 2 bases from V and 1 base from J, leaving 8 bases between. This chain's CDR3 is CASSYRTANTEAFF. DNA of the CDR3: TGTGCCAGCAGTTACCGGACAGCGAACACTGAAGCTTTCTTT.

J is TRBJ2-1 and V is TRBV5-4, with D possibly being TRBD2 (6 bases). Trimming took off 3 bases at V and 3 bases at J, with 16 bases between the two ends. The CDR3 covers 16 residues. The germline V gene has CDR1 SGHNT and CDR2 YYREEE (reference sequence). CDR3 in amino acids: CASSWGEAEGYNEQFF. CDR3 coding DNA: TGTGCCAGCAGCTGGGGGGAAGCGGAGGGCTACAATGAGCAGTTCTTC.

This clonotype showed up many times. This rearrangement joins TRBV29-1 to TRBJ1-1; D gene unclear. The germline CDR1 and CDR2 sequences are SQVTM and ANQGSEA. The CDR3 is 13 amino acids. V dropped 0 bases and J dropped 4 bases, with 9 bases sitting between them. In DNA form, the CDR3 reads TGCAGCGTTGAAGATCTACGCGCCACTGAAGCTTTCTTT. Protein product: CSVEDLRATEAFF.